The clone carrying this T cell receptor beta chain was observed a single time. The authors prepared the TCRbeta library with unique molecular identifiers. One entry per CDR3 protein results from TCRdb running MiXCR on the PCR reads. Here the sample spans about half a million distinct CDR3 sequences, under 15% being singletons. The data originate from a study of T-cell reconstitution after alpha-beta-depleted transplantation in children. This CDR3 contains 16 residues. Germline loops: CDR1 SGHVS, CDR2 FQNEAQ. Trimming pared 5 bases from V and 0 bases from J, leaving 17 bases between. The source is a human donor who donated a stem cell graft to a child with combined immunodeficiency. This sequence joins TRBV7-8 and TRBJ2-7; D not resolved. The sequences come from PBMCs from the stem cell graft donor, collected from the stem cell graft. The CDR3 loop reads CASSPRIEYSSYEQYF. The DNA of the CDR3 is TGTGCCAGCAGCCCGCGGATTGAATACAGCTCCTACGAGCAGTACTTC.